The TCR beta chain under discussion was sequenced for a study of T-cell memory formation after mild COVID-19. In the study overall: TCR clusters were mostly donor specific.

Trimming left V 7 bases short and J 4 bases short, with 4 bases between. This CDR3 spans 10 amino acids. Germline V gives CDR1 LGHDT, CDR2 YNNKEL (reference sequence). MiXCR was run by TCRdb on the 5' RACE reads, yielding one entry per CDR3 protein. The sample has over 70,000 distinct CDR3 sequences, over 12% seen once. Notes on the study in general: Of the contracting clones, CD4+ ones lay mainly in CM and EM, and CD8+ ones in EMRA. Pre-infection memory showed some responding clones, and this suggested that cross-reactive memory joined.

Concerning this clonotype: Antigen: not known.

This rearrangement joins TRBV3-1 to TRBJ1-2; the D is unclear. This receptor was obtained from a man between 18 and 29 years old who had mild COVID-19 (a few samples of this study predate the infection). Cell type and time point are not known. The sample consisted of PBMCs or a T cell subset sorted from them (not recorded which). The CDR3 loop reads CASTGYGYTF. The CDR3 DNA follows: TGTGCCAGCACCGGCTATGGCTACACCTTC. The full variable domain, its missing parts supplied by reference TRBV3-1 and TRBJ1-2, is DTAVSQTPKYLVTQMGNDKSIKCEQNLGHDTMYWYKQDSKKFLKIMFSYNNKELIINETVPNRFSPKSPDKAHLNLHINSLELGDSAVYFCASTGYGYTFGSGTRLTVV.